The rows below give T cell receptor beta chains drawn from one sample of a study of T cells after yellow fever vaccination. MiXCR was run by TCRdb on the 5' RACE reads, yielding one entry per CDR3 protein. The repertoire holds 450,000 to 550,000 distinct CDR3 sequences, with 21% as singletons. Sequences were derived from PBMCs, sampled less than 25 days after the first yellow fever vaccination. These receptors came from a man aged 18 to 29 who received the YFV17D yellow fever vaccine. Each CDR3 is given with its conserved first and last residue. The D gene is left open where the match is weak. Some rows have no size entry. The others give once, few or many, or a class for an expanded clone.

J,D,V,size,DNA,CDR3
TRBJ2-3,-,TRBV7-9,few,TGTGCCAGCAGCCCTGGGGTGGGGCGGGGGCCCGGAGATACGCAGTATTTT,CASSPGVGRGPGDTQYF
TRBJ1-1,-,TRBV5-1,-,TGCGCCAGCAGCTTGCTCCTGAATACCAACACTGAAGCTTTCTTT,CASSLLLNTNTEAFF
TRBJ2-5,-,TRBV12-3/TRBV12-4,-,TGTGCCAGCAGTTTAGTCACCCCAGGGACCCAGTACTTC,CASSLVTPGTQYF
TRBJ2-1,-,TRBV13,few,TGTGCCAGCGTCGATGGGAATGAGCAGTTCTTC,CASVDGNEQFF
TRBJ2-7,-,TRBV6-5,many,TGTGCCAGCAGTTCCGCAGGGGGGGGCCGGAACGAGCAGTACTTC,CASSSAGGGRNEQYF
TRBJ2-3,-,TRBV27,-,TGTGCCAGCTCCATCGGTGGCCCGGCCGCAGATACGCAGTATTTT,CASSIGGPAADTQYF
TRBJ2-5,-,TRBV7-3,many,TGTGCCAGCAGCCCCTCTAGTTTCGGAGAGACCCAGTACTTC,CASSPSSFGETQYF
TRBJ2-6,TRBD2,TRBV7-6,-,TGTGCCAGCAGCTTGAGGACTAGCGGGGGGGCTGGTGGGGCCAACGTCCTGACTTTC,CASSLRTSGGAGGANVLTF
TRBJ2-1,-,TRBV9,-,TGTGCCAGCAGCGTGCTGGGGGGGCCAAGCTCCTACAATGAGCAGTTCTTC,CASSVLGGPSSYNEQFF
TRBJ2-5,TRBD2,TRBV5-4,-,TGTGCCAGCAGCCCTAGCGGGGGGGAATTTCAAGAGACCCAGTACTTC,CASSPSGGEFQETQYF
TRBJ1-1,TRBD1,TRBV6-5,-,TGTGCCAGCAGTTACTCCGACAGGGGGTCCACTGAAGCTTTCTTT,CASSYSDRGSTEAFF
TRBJ2-3,-,TRBV7-2,-,TGTGCCAGCAGCTTAGGGGGGACCCCTAGCCGCACAGATACGCAGTATTTT,CASSLGGTPSRTDTQYF
TRBJ1-6,-,TRBV7-2,many,TGTGCCAGCACCTCCCGTAGCTCCTATAATTCACCCCTCCACTTT,CASTSRSSYNSPLHF
TRBJ1-2,-,TRBV3-1,few,TGTGCCAGCAGCCCGAAACCGGCGGGACCCCCCCGCTGGAGGATCTTCTATTATGGCTACACCTTC,CASSPKPAGPPRWRIFYYGYTF
TRBJ2-2,-,TRBV7-2,few,TGTGCCAGCAGCTTCGGAGGGGGAGGATCCGGGGAGCTGTTTTTT,CASSFGGGGSGELFF
TRBJ2-1,TRBD2,TRBV4-1,-,TGCGCCAGCAGCCAAGATTGGGAGGGCGAGCAGTTCTTC,CASSQDWEGEQFF
TRBJ2-1,-,TRBV4-3,few,TGCGCCAGCAGCCGGGGTCTGGACACTCGGATTGAGCAGTTCTTC,CASSRGLDTRIEQFF
TRBJ1-1,TRBD1,TRBV18,few,TGTGCCAGCTCACCACGACAGGGGATCTTATCTGAAGCTTTCTTT,CASSPRQGILSEAFF
TRBJ2-5,-,TRBV5-6,many,TGTGCCAGCAGCCGAAGATCGTTGGGAGGAGAGACCCAGTACTTC,CASSRRSLGGETQYF
TRBJ1-6,TRBD1,TRBV6-2/TRBV6-3,-,TGTGCCAGCCGGGACAGTACCGGTTCACCCCTCCACTTT,CASRDSTGSPLHF
TRBJ2-3,-,TRBV24-1,many,TGTGCCACCAGTGATGCCAAGGCTGGCACAGATACGCAGTATTTT,CATSDAKAGTDTQYF
TRBJ2-1,-,TRBV4-3,few,TGCGCCAGCAGCCAACTTAGTTTTGGGATCAATCATGAGCAGTTCTTC,CASSQLSFGINHEQFF
TRBJ1-1,-,TRBV20-1,few,TGCAGTGCTAGAGAGACAGTGAACACTGAAGCTTTCTTT,CSARETVNTEAFF
TRBJ2-3,-,TRBV29-1,-,TGCAGCGCCGCGGACAGCATTACGCGTACGCAGTATTTT,CSAADSITRTQYF
TRBJ1-5,-,TRBV28,-,TGTGCCAGCACCAAGTCAGGGATCCATCAGCCCCAGCATTTT,CASTKSGIHQPQHF
TRBJ2-1,TRBD2,TRBV20-1,-,TGCAGTGCTAGAGATCGGGCTAGCGGGGGGTATAACAATGAGCAGTTCTTC,CSARDRASGGYNNEQFF
TRBJ2-1,TRBD1,TRBV20-1,-,TGCAGTGCTAGAGCCCCCCGGACAGGGGACAATGAGCAGTTCTTC,CSARAPRTGDNEQFF
TRBJ2-2,-,TRBV7-9,-,TGTGCCAGCAGCTTACCCACACCCCACGGGGAGCTGTTTTTT,CASSLPTPHGELFF
TRBJ1-1,TRBD1,TRBV7-8,-,TGTGCCAGCAGCTTGGGACCAAGACAGGGGGCTGTCACTGAAGCTTTCTTT,CASSLGPRQGAVTEAFF
TRBJ2-2,-,TRBV18,few,TGTGCCAGCTCACCGGACCTACTGTTTACCGGGGAGCTGTTTTTT,CASSPDLLFTGELFF
TRBJ2-6,-,TRBV29-1,few,TGCAGCGTTGGTACAGGGTCCGGGGCCAACGTCCTGACTTTC,CSVGTGSGANVLTF
TRBJ1-2,-,TRBV3-1,-,TGTGCCAGCAGCTCGACATACTATGGCTACACCTTC,CASSSTYYGYTF
TRBJ1-1,TRBD1,TRBV18,-,TGTGCCAGCTCAGCGACCGGGACAGCGAACACTGAAGCTTTCTTT,CASSATGTANTEAFF
TRBJ2-5,-,TRBV6-4,-,TGTGCCAAAGCGGAGACCCAGTACTTC,CAKAETQYF
TRBJ1-1,-,TRBV3-1,-,TGTGCCAGCAGCCACCCCGGCTACCTGAACACTGAAGCTTTCTTT,CASSHPGYLNTEAFF
TRBJ2-2,-,TRBV6-2/TRBV6-3,-,TGTGCCAGCAATAAGGGGTCCGGGGAGCTGTTTTTT,CASNKGSGELFF
TRBJ1-1,-,TRBV5-1,-,TGCGCCAGCAGCGGAACTCACACTGAAGCTTTCTTT,CASSGTHTEAFF
TRBJ2-1,-,TRBV6-5,-,TGTGCCAGCAGTTTCTCGGGGGGCCTAAATGAGCAGTTCTTC,CASSFSGGLNEQFF
TRBJ1-5,-,TRBV5-6,few,TGTGCCAGCAGCCGCCAGGGGTTCAATCAGCCCCAGCATTTT,CASSRQGFNQPQHF
TRBJ2-3,-,TRBV5-5,-,TGTGCCAGCAGCTTTTTCCAAAACCCGGATTTT,CASSFFQNPDF
TRBJ2-3,-,TRBV7-9,few,TGTGCCAGCAGCCCCCCCGAGGGGGAGCTCACAGATACGCAGTATTTT,CASSPPEGELTDTQYF
TRBJ2-7,TRBD1,TRBV6-5,few,TGTGCCAGCAGTTGGCCGGGACAGGGGGCCCACGAGCAGTACTTC,CASSWPGQGAHEQYF
TRBJ2-5,TRBD1,TRBV20-1,few,TGCAGTGCTAGGCAGGGGGTCGAGACCCAGTACTTC,CSARQGVETQYF
TRBJ2-3,-,TRBV7-2,-,TGTGCCAGCAGCTTACCCCCCATGTCGCAGTATTTT,CASSLPPMSQYF
TRBJ2-1,-,TRBV7-3,-,TGTGCCAGCAGCTTAACCCCAGGGGCACCCTACAATGAGCAGTTCTTC,CASSLTPGAPYNEQFF
TRBJ2-1,TRBD2,TRBV9,many,TGTGCCAGCAGCTTCTCAGGGAGCGCGGGGGAATACAATGAGCAGTTCTTC,CASSFSGSAGEYNEQFF
TRBJ1-1,-,TRBV6-2/TRBV6-3,few,TGTGCCAGCAGTGTACTTCGGACGAACACTGAAGCTTTCTTT,CASSVLRTNTEAFF
TRBJ2-3,TRBD1,TRBV20-1,few,TGCAGTGCTCCTCTAGACACAGGGGTGGTTACAGATACGCAGTATTTT,CSAPLDTGVVTDTQYF
TRBJ2-7,-,TRBV9,-,TGTGCCAGCAGCGTAGACGGGGTGGTATCCTACGAGCAGTACTTC,CASSVDGVVSYEQYF
TRBJ1-6,-,TRBV4-1,few,TGCGCCAGCAGCCAGGGTCGCGGGCCCGGCTGGCGTAATTCACCCCTCCACTTT,CASSQGRGPGWRNSPLHF
TRBJ1-5,TRBD1,TRBV20-1,many,TGCAGTGCTTCACAGGGGTCCCGAGTTTGGCAGCCCCAGCATTTT,CSASQGSRVWQPQHF
TRBJ2-1,-,TRBV20-1,-,TGCAGTGCTAGGTCCGGGACTCGGCCTGGCGAGCAGTTCTTC,CSARSGTRPGEQFF
TRBJ2-1,TRBD2,TRBV10-3,few,TGTGCCATCAGTGATTTTAGCGGGGGGTCTACCTACAATGAGCAGTTCTTC,CAISDFSGGSTYNEQFF
TRBJ2-5,TRBD2,TRBV12-3/TRBV12-4,-,TGTGCCAGCAGTCCCGACAGCGGGGGGCGACCCCTCTTC,CASSPDSGGRPLF
TRBJ1-2,-,TRBV12-3/TRBV12-4,-,TGTGCCAGCAGTTCTCAGACAGTTCGCTATGGCTACACCTTC,CASSSQTVRYGYTF
TRBJ2-3,TRBD1,TRBV23-1,-,TGCGCCAGCCCCACACTACAGGGGGCGACAGATACGCAGTATTTT,CASPTLQGATDTQYF
TRBJ1-2,TRBD1,TRBV25-1,-,TGTGCCAGCAGTGTCGGACAGGCCCCGCTATGGTATGGCTACACCTTC,CASSVGQAPLWYGYTF
TRBJ2-5,TRBD2,TRBV20-1,few,TGCAGTGCTAACGGAGCGGGACTAGCGGGGGAGTACCAAGAGACCCAGTACTTC,CSANGAGLAGEYQETQYF